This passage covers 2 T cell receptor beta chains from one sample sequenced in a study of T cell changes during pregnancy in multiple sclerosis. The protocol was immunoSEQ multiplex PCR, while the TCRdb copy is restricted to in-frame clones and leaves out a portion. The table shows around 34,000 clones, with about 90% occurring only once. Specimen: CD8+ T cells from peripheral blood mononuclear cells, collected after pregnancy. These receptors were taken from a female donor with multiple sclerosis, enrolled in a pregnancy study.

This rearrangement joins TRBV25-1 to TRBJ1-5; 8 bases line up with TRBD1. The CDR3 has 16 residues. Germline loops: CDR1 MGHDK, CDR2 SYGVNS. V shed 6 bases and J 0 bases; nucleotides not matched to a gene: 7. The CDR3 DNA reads TGTGCCAGCAGCCAGACAGGGGAGGATAGCAATCAGCCCCAGCATTTT. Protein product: CASSQTGEDSNQPQHF.

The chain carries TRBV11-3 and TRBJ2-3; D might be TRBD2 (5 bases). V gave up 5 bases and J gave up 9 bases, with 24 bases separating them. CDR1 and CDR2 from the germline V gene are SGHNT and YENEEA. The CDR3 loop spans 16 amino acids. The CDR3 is CASSRREADGHATQYF. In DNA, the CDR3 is TGTGCCAGCAGCCGGAGAGAAGCGGACGGGCACGCCACGCAGTATTTT.